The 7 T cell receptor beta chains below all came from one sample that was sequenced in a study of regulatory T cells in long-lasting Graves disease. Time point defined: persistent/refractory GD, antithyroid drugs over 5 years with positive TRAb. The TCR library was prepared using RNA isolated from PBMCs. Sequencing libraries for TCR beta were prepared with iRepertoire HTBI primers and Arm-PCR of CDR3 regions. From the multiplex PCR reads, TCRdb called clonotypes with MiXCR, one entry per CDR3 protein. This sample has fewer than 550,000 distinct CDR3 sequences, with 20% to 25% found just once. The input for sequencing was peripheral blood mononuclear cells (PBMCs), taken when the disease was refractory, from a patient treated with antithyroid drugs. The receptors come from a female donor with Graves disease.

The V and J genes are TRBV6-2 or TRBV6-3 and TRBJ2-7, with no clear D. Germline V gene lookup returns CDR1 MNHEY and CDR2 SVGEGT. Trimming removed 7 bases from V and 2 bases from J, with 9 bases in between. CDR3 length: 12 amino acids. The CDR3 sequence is CASTPTPYEQYF. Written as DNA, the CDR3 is TGTGCCAGCACCCCAACCCCCTACGAGCAGTACTTC.

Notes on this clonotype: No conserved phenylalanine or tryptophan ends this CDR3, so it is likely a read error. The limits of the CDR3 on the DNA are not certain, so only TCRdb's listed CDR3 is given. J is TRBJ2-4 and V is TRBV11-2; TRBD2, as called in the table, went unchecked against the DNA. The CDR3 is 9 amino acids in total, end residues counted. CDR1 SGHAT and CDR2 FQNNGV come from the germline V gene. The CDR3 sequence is CASSRSGTV.

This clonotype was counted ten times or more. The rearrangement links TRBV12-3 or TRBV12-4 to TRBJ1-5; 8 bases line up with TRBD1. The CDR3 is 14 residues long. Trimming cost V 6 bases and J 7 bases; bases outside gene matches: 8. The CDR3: CASRGMTGAQPQHF. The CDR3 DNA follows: TGTGCCAGCAGGGGAATGACAGGGGCCCAGCCCCAGCATTTT.

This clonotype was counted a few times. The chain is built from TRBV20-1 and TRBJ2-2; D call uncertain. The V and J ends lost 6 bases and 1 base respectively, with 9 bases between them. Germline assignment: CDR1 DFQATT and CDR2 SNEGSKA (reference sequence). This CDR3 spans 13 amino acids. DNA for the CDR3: TGCAGTGCCCCTCGTGAGAACACCGGGGAGCTGTTTTTT. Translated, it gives CSAPRENTGELFF.

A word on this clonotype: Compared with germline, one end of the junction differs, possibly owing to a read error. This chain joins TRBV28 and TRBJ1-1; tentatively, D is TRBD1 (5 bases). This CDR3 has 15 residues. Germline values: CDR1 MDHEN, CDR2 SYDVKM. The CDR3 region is CASRLWGNADTEAFF. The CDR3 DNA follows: TGTGCCAGCAGGTTATGGGGGAATGCGGACACTGAAGCTTTCTTT.

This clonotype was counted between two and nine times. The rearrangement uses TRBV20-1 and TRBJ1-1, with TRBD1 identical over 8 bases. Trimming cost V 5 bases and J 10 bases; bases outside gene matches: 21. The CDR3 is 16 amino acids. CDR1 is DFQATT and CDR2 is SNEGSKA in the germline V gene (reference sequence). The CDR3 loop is CSAGQGARTGSLRAFF. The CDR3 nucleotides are TGCAGTGCTGGCCAGGGAGCGAGGACAGGGTCTCTTCGAGCTTTCTTT.

The CDR3 region has the DNA TGTGCCAGCAGCTTAGAACGGATAAACTATGGCTACACCTTC. Translated: CASSLERINYGYTF. The rearrangement uses TRBV7-2 and TRBJ1-2; D call uncertain. Between the trimmed V and J ends, which lost 1 base and 2 bases, there was a span of 8 bases. Germline V gene data show CDR1 as SGHTA and CDR2 as FQGNSA. This CDR3 has 14 residues.